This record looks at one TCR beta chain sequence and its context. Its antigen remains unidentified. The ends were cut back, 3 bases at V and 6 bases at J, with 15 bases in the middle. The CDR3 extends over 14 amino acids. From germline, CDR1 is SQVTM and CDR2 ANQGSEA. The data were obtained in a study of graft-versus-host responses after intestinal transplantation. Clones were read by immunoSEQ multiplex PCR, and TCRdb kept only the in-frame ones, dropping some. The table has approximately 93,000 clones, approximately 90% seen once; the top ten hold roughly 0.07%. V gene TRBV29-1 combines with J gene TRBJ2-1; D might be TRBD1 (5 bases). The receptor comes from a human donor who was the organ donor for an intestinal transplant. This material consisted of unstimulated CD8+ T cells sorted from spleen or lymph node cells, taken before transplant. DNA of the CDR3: TGCAGCGTTGATCAAGGGGCCCCGGGCAATGAGCAGTTCTTC. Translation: CSVDQGAPGNEQFF.